This is a list of T cell receptor beta chains from one sample in a study of radiation and T cells in renal cell carcinoma. Here immunoSEQ multiplex PCR was the method, and the copy in TCRdb shows in-frame clones only, minus some. Altogether 130,000 or so clones are present, over 80% being singletons, with the ten largest covering 20% to 25%. Source: blood, taken from a patient whose treatment included radiotherapy and nephrectomy. The receptors originated from a woman aged 50 to 65 with renal cell carcinoma. Both conserved end residues are part of each CDR3. A D gene is named only where the DNA matches it firmly. The size field is filled for only some rows; it gives once, few, many or a size class.

V gene	clone size	CDR3 length	D gene	J gene	CDR3 DNA	CDR3 protein
TRBV6-1	few	14	TRBD2	TRBJ2-3	TGTGCCAGCTATTCGTCGGGAGGGGGAGATACGCAGTATTTT	CASYSSGGGDTQYF
TRBV7-6	few	16	-	TRBJ2-6	TGTGCCAGCAGCCCGTACAGCCCATCTGGGGCCAACGTCCTGACTTTC	CASSPYSPSGANVLTF
TRBV7-2	-	15	-	TRBJ2-7	TGTGCCAGCAGCTTAGCCGCGGGTGGGTCCTACGAGCAGTACTTC	CASSLAAGGSYEQYF
TRBV30	-	18	-	TRBJ1-1	TGTGCCTGGAGTAAGGGAACTGGGGGGATAGTTTCGCGAACTGAAGCTTTCTTT	CAWSKGTGGIVSRTEAFF
TRBV18	-	14	-	TRBJ2-2	TGTGCCAGCTCACCACCGGATAACACCGGGGAGCTGTTTTTT	CASSPPDNTGELFF
TRBV4-3	-	18	-	TRBJ2-6	TGCGCCAGCAGCCAAGATCGGGCAGGAAGCTCTGGGGCCAACGTCCTGACTTTC	CASSQDRAGSSGANVLTF
TRBV19	-	15	TRBD2	TRBJ2-1	TGTGCCAGTAGTATTAACCTGCGGGAGGGTAATGAGCAGTTCTTC	CASSINLREGNEQFF
TRBV19	-	15	TRBD1	TRBJ2-2	TGTGCCAGTAGTATAGCCCGGACAGGGAGGGGGGAGCTGTTTTTT	CASSIARTGRGELFF
TRBV5-6	-	14	-	TRBJ2-7	TGTGCCAGCAGCTTGGGGACTCCCTCCTACGAGCAGTACTTC	CASSLGTPSYEQYF
TRBV7-2	-	14	-	TRBJ2-7	TGTGCCAGCAGCTTAGATAGGGGCCTCTACGAGCAGTACTTC	CASSLDRGLYEQYF
TRBV11-1	-	14	TRBD2	TRBJ2-1	TGTGCCAGCAGCGAAAGGACTAGCGGGACCGAGCAGTTCTTC	CASSERTSGTEQFF
TRBV9	once	15	TRBD1	TRBJ1-2	TGTGCCAGCAGCGTTGGACAGGCGGTGGACTATGGCTACACCTTC	CASSVGQAVDYGYTF
TRBV4-2	-	16	TRBD1	TRBJ1-4	TGTGCCAGCAGCCAAGATGGTGGGACAGTAAATGAAAAACTGTTTTTT	CASSQDGGTVNEKLFF
TRBV6-5	-	13	-	TRBJ1-5	TGTGCCAGCAGCGAAAGGGGTAATCAGCCCCAGCATTTT	CASSERGNQPQHF
TRBV5-1	few	16	-	TRBJ1-3	TGCGCCAGCAGCTTGACGGGCGCATTGAGAGGAAACACCATATATTTT	CASSLTGALRGNTIYF
TRBV6-1	-	15	TRBD2	TRBJ2-7	TGTGCCAGCAGTGAAGCCCTAGCGGGAGGTCACGAGCAGTACTTC	CASSEALAGGHEQYF
TRBV15	-	16	-	TRBJ1-4	TGTGCCACCAGCAGAGATCTCGGCAGGGAGGATGAAAAACTGTTTTTT	CATSRDLGREDEKLFF
TRBV14	-	16	TRBD2	TRBJ2-1	TGTGCCAGCAGCCAAGGCGGACTAGGTGAGATCGATGAGCAGTTCTTC	CASSQGGLGEIDEQFF
TRBV7-2	-	15	TRBD2	TRBJ2-7	TGTGCCAGCAGCGTCCCGGGACTAGCTATCTACGAGCAGTACTTC	CASSVPGLAIYEQYF
TRBV9	many	15	-	TRBJ1-5	TGTGCCAGCAGCGGCGACCCTTCGGGCAATCAGCCCCAGCATTTT	CASSGDPSGNQPQHF
TRBV5-6	few	14	-	TRBJ1-4	TGTGCCAGCAGCTTTGGGACATGGAATGAAAAACTGTTTTTT	CASSFGTWNEKLFF
TRBV11-2	-	12	-	TRBJ1-1	TGTGCCAGCAGCTACGCTAACACTGAAGCTTTCTTT	CASSYANTEAFF
TRBV15	-	15	-	TRBJ1-3	TGTGCCACCAGCAGAGATCGTGGGTCTGGAAACACCATATATTTT	CATSRDRGSGNTIYF
TRBV29-1	-	14	TRBD2	TRBJ2-2	TGCAGCGTTGGGCGGGAGGCAGACACCGGGGAGCTGTTTTTT	CSVGREADTGELFF
TRBV2	-	15	-	TRBJ1-5	TGTGCCAGCGTCCCAGAACGGTACAGCAATCAGCCCCAGCATTTT	CASVPERYSNQPQHF
TRBV6-1	once	15	-	TRBJ1-1	TGTGCCACCGGGGGAGGGGAGGGGTGGAGAACTGAAGCTTTCTTT	CATGGGEGWRTEAFF
TRBV6-5	-	13	-	TRBJ1-5	TGTGCCAGCAGTTATTATGGTGACCAGCCCCAGCATTTT	CASSYYGDQPQHF
TRBV10-3	-	14	TRBD2	TRBJ2-3	TGTGCCATCCGGGGGGGAAGGGGCACAGATACGCAGTATTTT	CAIRGGRGTDTQYF